The present entry profiles one TCR beta chain with its context. Its antigen is undetermined. This sample was taken from a study of glioma-infiltrating T cells after dendritic cell vaccination. On the study more broadly: Patients received autologous tumor lysate-pulsed dendritic cell vaccination between about 2002 and 2013. Points from the study as a whole: Higher TCR clonality did not directly relate to longer survival. Patients with more pretreatment TILs had longer time to progression and survival.

TCRdb's table, derived via immunoSEQ multiplex PCR, lists solely in-frame clones and lacks some. The sample lists roughly 80,000 clones; about 90% were seen once. Blood PBMC samples: pre-vaccination, two weeks post third vaccination, and at tumor progression. This CDR3 has 15 amino acids. Trimming took off 3 bases at V and 2 bases at J, with 14 bases between the two ends. Germline V CDR1 and CDR2: ENHRY, SYGVKD. This sample comprised blood, obtained before dendritic cell vaccination. The sequence came from a human donor with glioblastoma. The rearrangement links TRBV10-3 to TRBJ2-7; possible D gene TRBD2, 6 bases. For the CDR3, the DNA is TGTGCCATCAGTGACCCGGCTAGCGCCACCTACGAGCAGTACTTC. Translating gives CAISDPASATYEQYF.